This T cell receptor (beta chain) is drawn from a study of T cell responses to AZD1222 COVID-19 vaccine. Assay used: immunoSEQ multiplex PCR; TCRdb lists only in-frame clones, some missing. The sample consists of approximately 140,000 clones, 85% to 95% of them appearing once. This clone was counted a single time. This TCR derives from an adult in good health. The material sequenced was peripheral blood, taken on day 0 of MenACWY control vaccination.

The CDR3 nucleotides are TGTGCCAGCAGTCCCCCGTCAGCCTCTACACCCCTCCACTTT. Residues: CASSPPSASTPLHF. The rearrangement uses TRBV2 and TRBJ1-6; no reliable D call. In germline, CDR1 is SNHLY, CDR2 FYNNEI. V was trimmed by 5 bases and J by 11 bases, leaving 16 bases between them. This CDR3 is 14 amino acids long.